These 5 T cell receptor beta chains came from one sample sequenced in a study of PD-1 blockade in classical Hodgkin lymphoma. Produced via immunoSEQ multiplex PCR; TCRdb's table is partial and in-frame only. The profile shows roughly 96,000 clones, roughly 91% of them singletons. This sample's time point: cycle 4 day 1 (C4D1), after more than 5 weeks of nivolumab. Relapses following autologous stem cell transplantation were seen in all patients, with brentuximab vedotin exposure varying. Sequencing was performed on peripheral blood mononuclear cells (PBMCs), taken before the fourth cycle of nivolumab. Receptors were obtained from a human donor with classical Hodgkin lymphoma.

CDR3 protein: CASSLVGGSSGEQYF. The CDR3 nucleotides are TGTGCCAGCAGCTTAGTGGGTGGGAGCAGCGGCGAGCAGTACTTC. The chain links TRBV7-6 to TRBJ2-7; weak D call: TRBD2 (5 bases). Germline V gives CDR1 SGHVS, CDR2 FNYEAQ. This CDR3 spans 15 amino acids. V was trimmed by 1 base and J by 6 bases, leaving 16 bases between them.

The V and J genes are TRBV5-1 and TRBJ2-7; TRBD2 matches at 14 bases. J lost 2 bases, V lost 5 bases, and 15 bases had no gene match. This CDR3 is built from 19 residues. From germline, CDR1 is SGHRS and CDR2 YFSETQ. The CDR3: CASRPATSGRASWPYEQYF. The DNA for the CDR3 is TGCGCCAGCAGACCGGCGACTAGCGGGAGGGCGAGTTGGCCCTACGAGCAGTACTTC.

This chain uses TRBV30 with TRBJ1-4; possible D gene TRBD1, 6 bases. The V and J ends lost 2 bases and 4 bases respectively, with 17 bases between them. The CDR3 has 16 residues. CDR1 GTSNPN and CDR2 SVGIG come from the germline V gene (reference sequence). The DNA for the CDR3 is TGTGCCTGGAGTAATGAAAGGACAGAAATTAATGAAAAACTGTTTTTT. This translates into CAWSNERTEINEKLFF.

This chain joins TRBV5-1 and TRBJ2-1, with 9 bases fitting TRBD2. The germline gives CDR1 SGHRS, CDR2 YFSETQ. The V segment lost 1 base and the J segment 0 bases; nucleotides outside the gene matches: 5. The CDR3 spans 17 residues. Written as DNA, the CDR3 is TGCGCCAGCAGCTTGAGACCAGCGGGGGGCTCCTACAATGAGCAGTTCTTC. Translation gives CASSLRPAGGSYNEQFF.

This clone was observed once. The rearrangement joins TRBV5-1 to TRBJ2-7; no clear D. Trimming pared 7 bases from V and 5 bases from J, leaving 19 bases between. The CDR3 sequence is 14 residues long. Per germline, CDR1 SGHRS and CDR2 YFSETQ. The CDR3 DNA reads as TGCGCCAGCCGACCGTACACGGGTGGGGACGAGCAGTACTTC. Translation: CASRPYTGGDEQYF.